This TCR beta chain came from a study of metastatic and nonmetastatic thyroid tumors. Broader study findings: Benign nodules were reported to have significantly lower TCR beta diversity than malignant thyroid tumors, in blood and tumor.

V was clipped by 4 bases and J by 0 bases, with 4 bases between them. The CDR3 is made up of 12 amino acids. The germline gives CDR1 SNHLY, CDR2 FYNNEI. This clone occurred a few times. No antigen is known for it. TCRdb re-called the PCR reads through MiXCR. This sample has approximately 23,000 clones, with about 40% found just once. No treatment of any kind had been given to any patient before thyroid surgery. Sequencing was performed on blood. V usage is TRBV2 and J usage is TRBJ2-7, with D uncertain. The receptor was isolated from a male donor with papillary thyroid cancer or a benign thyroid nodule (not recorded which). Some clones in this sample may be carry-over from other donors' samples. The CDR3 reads CASSGSSYEQYF. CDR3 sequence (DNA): TGTGCCAGCAGTGGGAGCTCCTACGAGCAGTACTTC.